The clone carrying this T cell receptor beta chain has a count of ten or more. Its antigen is as yet unknown. After the first PCR, alpha and beta chain libraries were processed separately. CD45RA-CD27- cells were effector memory; CD45RA+CD27- cells were EMRA. The data are from a study of naive and memory T cell subsets. Both TRBC1 and TRBC2 were covered by a beta constant-region primer of two equimolar oligonucleotides. Ligated cDNA was amplified by four rounds of PCR with nested alpha and beta constant-region primers and SP2. Each CDR3 protein gets one entry after TCRdb re-called the UMI-ligation and nested PCR reads with MiXCR. The data contain roughly 10,000 distinct CDR3 sequences, about 6% of them singletons. The CDR3 loop spans 14 amino acids. Between the trimmed V and J ends, which lost 3 bases and 1 base, there was a span of 10 bases. CDR1 and CDR2 (germline): KGHSH, LQKENI. General study results and limits: Gini index rose across naive, CM, EM and EMRA in CD4 and CD8.

The chain couples TRBV18 to TRBJ2-7; D may be TRBD2 (6 bases). Sequencing input: CD4+ TEMRA cells from blood. Subset here: effector memory re-expressing CD45RA, CD45RA+ CD27-. This clonotype was obtained from a human donor in good health. The CDR3 here is CASSPGGSSYEQYF. The CDR3 nucleotides read TGTGCCAGCTCACCGGGGGGTAGTTCCTACGAGCAGTACTTC.